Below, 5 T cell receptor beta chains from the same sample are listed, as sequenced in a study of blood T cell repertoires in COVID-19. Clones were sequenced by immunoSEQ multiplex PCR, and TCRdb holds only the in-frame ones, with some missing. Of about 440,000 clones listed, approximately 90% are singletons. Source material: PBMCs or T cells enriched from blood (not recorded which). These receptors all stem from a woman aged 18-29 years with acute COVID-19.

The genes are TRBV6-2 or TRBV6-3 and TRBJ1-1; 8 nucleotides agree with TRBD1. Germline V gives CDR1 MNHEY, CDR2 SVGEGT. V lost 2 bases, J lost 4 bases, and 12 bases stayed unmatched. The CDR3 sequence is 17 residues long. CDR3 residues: CASSYLPAGGAVTEAFF. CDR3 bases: TGTGCCAGCAGTTACCTCCCGGCAGGGGGCGCCGTCACTGAAGCTTTCTTT.

CDR3 amino acids: CASSLGPAGTGSYEQYF. CDR3 DNA: TGTGCCAGCAGCTTAGGACCCGCCGGGACAGGGTCCTACGAGCAGTACTTC. This chain uses TRBV7-2 with TRBJ2-7; 9 nucleotides align to TRBD1. The V gene's germline CDR1 is SGHTA and CDR2 FQGNSA. J lost 1 base, V lost 1 base, and 8 bases had no gene match. CDR3 length equals 17 residues. Full variable domain (missing parts from reference TRBV7-2 and TRBJ2-7): GAGVSQSPSNKVTEKGKDVELRCDPISGHTALYWYRQSLGQGLEFLIYFQGNSAPDKSGLPSDRFSAERTGGSVSTLTIQRTQQEDSAVYLCASSLGPAGTGSYEQYFGPGTRLTVT.

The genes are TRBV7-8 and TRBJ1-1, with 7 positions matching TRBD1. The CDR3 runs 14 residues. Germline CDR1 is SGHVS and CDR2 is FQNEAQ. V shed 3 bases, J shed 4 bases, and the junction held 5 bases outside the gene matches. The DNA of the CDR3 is TGTGCCAGCAGCTTGACAGGGTGGGCCACTGAAGCTTTCTTT. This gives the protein CASSLTGWATEAFF.

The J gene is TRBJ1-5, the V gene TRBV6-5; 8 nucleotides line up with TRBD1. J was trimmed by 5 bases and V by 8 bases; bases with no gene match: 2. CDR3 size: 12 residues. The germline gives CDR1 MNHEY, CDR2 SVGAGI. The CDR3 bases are TGTGCCAGCGACAGGGGAGATCAGCCCCAGCATTTT. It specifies CASDRGDQPQHF.

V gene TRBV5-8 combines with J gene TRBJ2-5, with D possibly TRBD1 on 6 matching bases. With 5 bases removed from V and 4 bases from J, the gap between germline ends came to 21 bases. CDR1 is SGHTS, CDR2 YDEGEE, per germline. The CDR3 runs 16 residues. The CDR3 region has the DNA TGTGCCAGCAGTCCGGGACATGAAAATAGAGGAGAGACCCAGTACTTC. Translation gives CASSPGHENRGETQYF. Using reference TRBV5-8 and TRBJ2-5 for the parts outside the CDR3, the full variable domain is EAGVTQSPTHLIKTRGQQATLRCSPISGHTSVYWYQQALGLGLQFLLWYDEGEERNRGNFPPRFSGRQFPNYSSELNVNALELEDSALYLCASSPGHENRGETQYFGPGTRLLVL.